Listed below are T cell receptor beta chains from one sample, sequenced in a study of neurological immune-mediated disorders. TCRdb processed the 5' RACE reads anew with MiXCR; each CDR3 protein has one entry. This sample has about 120,000 distinct CDR3 sequences, with 3% to 3.5% found just once. The sample was PBMCs. The receptors were sampled from a woman aged 25 to 45 with multiple sclerosis. The CDR3 runs from the conserved cysteine through the conserved F or W. D genes are given only for firm matches. Size tells how often a clone was seen (once, few, many) or the class of an expanded clone, and some rows leave it out.

>12|.|.|TRBV20-1|TRBJ2-1
TGCAGTGCTACGGGGACCTACAATGAGCAGTTCTTC
CSATGTYNEQFF
>13|TRBD2|few|TRBV7-2|TRBJ2-3
TGTGCCAGCAGCTTGGGGGGGGGTAATCTGAAGTATTTT
CASSLGGGNLKYF
>15|.|many|TRBV20-1|TRBJ1-6
TGCAGTGCCCCGGGGGAGAGCTCCTATAATTCACCCCTCCACTTT
CSAPGESSYNSPLHF
>13|.|many|TRBV7-2|TRBJ1-1
TGTGCCAGCAGCTTATGGGAGAACACTGAAGCTTTCTTT
CASSLWENTEAFF
>12|.|many|TRBV9|TRBJ1-3
TGTGCCAGCAGCGTCAGAGGAAACACCATATATTTT
CASSVRGNTIYF
>15|TRBD1|many|TRBV5-1|TRBJ1-2
TGCGCCAGCAGCTTGGCCGGACAGGGAGGGGATGGCTACACCTTC
CASSLAGQGGDGYTF
>14|.|many|TRBV3-1|TRBJ2-3
TGTGCCAGCAGCCAAGCGGGATTCACAGATACGCAGTATTTT
CASSQAGFTDTQYF
>15|.|.|TRBV12-3/TRBV12-4|TRBJ2-2
TGTGCCAGCAGTTTGGAGGGGGCGAACACCGGGAAGCTGTTTTTT
CASSLEGANTGKLFF
>16|.|many|TRBV6-2/TRBV6-3|TRBJ2-3
TGTGCCAGCAGTTTGGGTTACGGCCTTGACACAGATACGCAGTATTTT
CASSLGYGLDTDTQYF
>15|TRBD1|few|TRBV20-1|TRBJ1-4
TGCAGTGCTAGCGTGGGACAGTGGCGTAATGAAAAACTGTTTTTT
CSASVGQWRNEKLFF
>14|TRBD2|many|TRBV20-1|TRBJ2-1
TGCAGTGCTAGTGCGAGCGGGAGGGAGGATGAGCAGTTCTTC
CSASASGREDEQFF